The 21 T cell receptor beta chains in this list originate from one sample, sequenced in a study of CD8 T cells in ankylosing spondylitis. MiXCR, run by TCRdb on the 5' RACE reads, gives a single entry per CDR3 protein. The sample includes 250,000 to 350,000 distinct CDR3 sequences, around 19% of them seen just once. Material for sequencing was blood, either unsorted or a sorted T cell fraction (not recorded which). Every receptor here comes from a male donor with ankylosing spondylitis or in good health (not recorded which).

The genes are TRBV7-8 and TRBJ1-1, with TRBD1 matching 7 bases. Germline values: CDR1 SGHVS, CDR2 FQNEAQ. The junction had 9 bases not matched to a gene; V was cut back by 4 bases and J by 10 bases. The CDR3 length is 13 residues. CDR3 bases: TGTGCCAGCAGCTCTGATCGGAGGGGGCGAGCTTTCTTT. It translates to CASSSDRRGRAFF.

This sequence joins TRBV20-1 and TRBJ2-3; D is possibly TRBD2 (5 bases). Trimming removed 0 bases from V and 5 bases from J, with 18 bases in between. The germline V gene encodes CDR1 DFQATT and CDR2 SNEGSKA (reference sequence). The CDR3 is 16 residues long. The CDR3 loop is CSAREGSARRGDTQYF. The DNA of the CDR3 is TGCAGTGCTAGAGAGGGGAGTGCCAGACGGGGAGATACGCAGTATTTT.

The V gene is TRBV21-1, the J gene TRBJ2-5. TRBV21-1 is shown as a pseudogene. This CDR3 comprises 12 residues. CDR3 DNA sequence: TGTGCCAGCAGCAAAGAACCGGAGACCCAGTACTTC. As protein: CASSKEPETQYF.

This clonotype was observed a handful of times. The chain recombines TRBV5-1 with TRBJ2-1, with 7 bases lining up with TRBD2. Germline trimming cut 7 bases from V and 4 bases from J; bases unmatched to any gene: 11. Germline V gene data show CDR1 as SGHRS and CDR2 as YFSETQ. The CDR3 sequence is 15 residues long. The CDR3 DNA is TGCGCCAGCGGCATTAGAGCGGGAACATACAATGAGCAGTTCTTC. Translating it yields CASGIRAGTYNEQFF. Full variable domain (rest looked up from reference TRBV5-1 and TRBJ2-1): KAGVTQTPRYLIKTRGQQVTLSCSPISGHRSVSWYQQTPGQGLQFLFEYFSETQRNKGNFPGRFSGRQFSNSRSEMNVSTLELGDSALYLCASGIRAGTYNEQFFGPGTRLTVL.

The genes are TRBV5-1 and TRBJ2-5, with no clear D. V was shortened by 0 bases and J by 2 bases, with 14 bases between the two germline ends. This CDR3 contains 16 residues. In germline, CDR1 is SGHRS, CDR2 YFSETQ. This chain's CDR3 is CASSLGATGAQETQYF. Written as DNA, the CDR3 is TGCGCCAGCAGCTTGGGCGCAACGGGTGCGCAAGAGACCCAGTACTTC.

This clonotype has at least ten counts. A junction boundary mismatches the germline segment, possibly from a read error. The chain uses TRBV5-1 and TRBJ2-5; D is unresolved. The CDR3 runs to 12 residues. CDR1 SGHRS and CDR2 YFSETQ come from the germline V gene. The CDR3 DNA is TGCGCCAGCAGTTTGGAAGGAGAGACCCAGTACTTC. Translation gives CASSLEGETQYF.

V and J are TRBV6-4 and TRBJ2-7; D remains unclear. V lost 4 bases, J lost 3 bases, and 16 bases lay in between. From germline, CDR1 is MRHNA and CDR2 SNTAGT. The length of the CDR3 is 15 residues. CDR3 residues: CASSAVDPEDYEQYV. The CDR3 bases are TGTGCCAGCAGTGCAGTGGATCCTGAGGACTACGAGCAGTACGTC.

This clonotype was detected many times. V gene TRBV12-3 or TRBV12-4 combines with J gene TRBJ1-1; 7 bases are a match to TRBD1. The CDR3 is 14 amino acids. V gave up 5 bases and J gave up 4 bases; unmatched junction bases: 7. The chain's CDR3 is CASSPTGRVTEAFF. CDR3 bases: TGTGCCAGCAGTCCGACAGGGCGAGTCACTGAAGCTTTCTTT.

This clonotype was detected only a few times. The V gene is TRBV20-1, the J gene TRBJ1-4; possible D gene TRBD1, 6 bases. The CDR3 totals 14 residues. V lost 5 bases and J 10 bases, leaving 20 bases between the germline ends. The germline CDR1 and CDR2 sequences are DFQATT and SNEGSKA (reference sequence). The CDR3 is CSASEKGTTGKLFF. The CDR3 coding sequence is TGCAGTGCTTCTGAGAAAGGGACGACAGGAAAACTGTTTTTT.

The chain joins TRBV7-3 to TRBJ2-1; 11 bases agree with TRBD1. Germline V gene sequence: CDR1 SGHTA, CDR2 FQGTGA. V trimming: 1 base; J trimming: 7 bases; junction bases outside the gene matches: 15. The CDR3 is 19 residues long. The CDR3 coding sequence is TGTGCCAGCAGCTTAAATCGTAGGACAGGGGGCCTTGGTTTGAATGAGCAGTTCTTC. It specifies CASSLNRRTGGLGLNEQFF.

This clonotype was seen ten or more times. The rearrangement joins TRBV12-3 or TRBV12-4 to TRBJ2-1; 9 bases line up with TRBD2. The CDR3 sequence is 15 residues long. The trim removed 6 bases at V and 7 bases at J, leaving 10 bases unmatched. CDR3 sequence (DNA): TGTGCCAGCAGCCCGCTATCTAGCGGGAATAATGAGCAGTTCTTC. This gives the protein CASSPLSSGNNEQFF.

Concerning this clonotype itself: Compared with germline, one end of the junction differs, possibly owing to a read error. The chain carries TRBV6-2 or TRBV6-3 and TRBJ2-1; possible D gene TRBD1, 5 bases. The CDR3 length is 14 residues. Germline-derived CDR1 and CDR2 are MNHEY and SVGEGT. The chain's CDR3 is CASSHSTEYNEQFF. DNA for the CDR3: TGTGCCAGCAGTCACTCGACAGAATACAATGAGCAGTTCTTC.

This clonotype was counted between two and nine times. The V gene is TRBV11-1, the J gene TRBJ2-4, with a weak D call TRBD1 (5 bases). V was cut by 5 bases and J by 0 bases, with 20 bases left in between. The CDR3 totals 18 residues. The germline V gene encodes CDR1 SGHAT and CDR2 FQDESV (reference sequence). Here the CDR3 DNA reads TGTGCCAGCAGCCCCCGACTTACAGGCGCTCTAGCCAAAAACATTCAGTACTTC. It translates to CASSPRLTGALAKNIQYF.

This clonotype was counted many times. The chain links TRBV20-1 to TRBJ1-6, with 7 bases identical to TRBD1. Germline CDR1 reads DFQATT; CDR2 reads SNEGSKA (reference sequence). This CDR3 region has 15 residues. The J segment lost 4 bases and the V segment lost 0 bases, leaving 3 bases of the junction unmatched. The DNA of the CDR3 is TGCAGTGCTAGAGATGGGACAGCGTATAATTCACCCCTCCACTTT. Amino acids: CSARDGTAYNSPLHF.

This clonotype was seen repeatedly, ten times or more. The rearrangement uses TRBV29-1 and TRBJ2-5; no definite D call. The CDR3 has 12 residues. V was cut by 4 bases and J by 5 bases, with 11 bases left in between. The germline CDR1 and CDR2 sequences are SQVTM and ANQGSEA. CDR3 bases: TGCAGCGTTGTTTGGGATCGTGAGACCCAGTACTTC. This encodes CSVVWDRETQYF.

In its sample, this clonotype was seen a few times. The chain uses TRBV10-3 and TRBJ1-5; D gene unclear. V gave up 5 bases and J gave up 0 bases, with 11 bases separating them. Germline-derived CDR1 and CDR2 are ENHRY and SYGVKD. This CDR3 spans 15 amino acids. Written as DNA, the CDR3 is TGTGCCATCAGTTCAGGAGTTTTTAGCAATCAGCCCCAGCATTTT. Its protein is CAISSGVFSNQPQHF.

The J gene is TRBJ2-3, the V gene TRBV5-1; tentatively, D is TRBD1 (6 bases). Germline values: CDR1 SGHRS, CDR2 YFSETQ. CDR3 length: 13 residues. The V end lost 3 bases, the J end lost 5 bases, and 10 bases lay between the germline ends. The CDR3 DNA sequence: TGCGCCAGCAGCTGGAAGGGGGTAGATACGCAGTATTTT. Translating it yields CASSWKGVDTQYF. Based on the CDR3 plus reference TRBV5-1 and TRBJ2-3, the full variable domain is KAGVTQTPRYLIKTRGQQVTLSCSPISGHRSVSWYQQTPGQGLQFLFEYFSETQRNKGNFPGRFSGRQFSNSRSEMNVSTLELGDSALYLCASSWKGVDTQYFGPGTRLTVL.

This clonotype was counted a few times. The chain carries TRBV12-3 or TRBV12-4 and TRBJ2-3; D unclear. The CDR3 is 15 amino acids. V lost 5 bases to trimming and J lost 0 bases, with 12 bases between them. The chain's CDR3 is CASSPAPISTDTQYF. The CDR3 nucleotides read TGTGCCAGCAGTCCCGCCCCAATTAGCACAGATACGCAGTATTTT.

There are a few counts of this clonotype. The genes are TRBV30 and TRBJ2-4, with D tentatively TRBD1 (5 bases). Looked up from germline, CDR1 is GTSNPN and CDR2 is SVGIG (reference sequence). V was clipped by 4 bases and J by 0 bases, with 7 bases between them. CDR3 length: 13 amino acids. CDR3 region: CAWTGLAKNIQYF. The CDR3 DNA reads TGTGCCTGGACAGGGCTAGCCAAAAACATTCAGTACTTC.

V usage is TRBV7-9 and J usage is TRBJ2-1; the D gene is possibly TRBD2 (6 bases). The germline CDR1 and CDR2 sequences are SEHNR and FQNEAQ (reference sequence). The V and J ends lost 2 bases and 5 bases respectively, with 13 bases between them. CDR3 size: 15 residues. The CDR3 nucleotides read TGTGCCAGCAGCTTACGGGAGAAGGGAGACAATGAGCAGTTCTTC. Translation: CASSLREKGDNEQFF.

In this sample, this clonotype turned up a few times. This rearrangement joins TRBV5-1 to TRBJ2-2; D might be TRBD2 (6 bases). There are 16 residues in the CDR3. Germline values: CDR1 SGHRS, CDR2 YFSETQ. V gave up 0 bases and J gave up 0 bases, with 9 bases separating them. The CDR3 sequence is CASSLVTGANTGELFF. The CDR3 nucleotides are TGCGCCAGCAGCTTGGTGACGGGGGCGAACACCGGGGAGCTGTTTTTT.